The source of this TCR beta chain is a study of CD8 T cells in Susac syndrome (dated by TCRdb to between 2018 and 2020). As for the study more broadly: Among the sequenced Susac syndrome patients, five or six had clinically active disease and fewer than ten were in clinical remission. Susac syndrome patients were therapy-naive, on corticosteroids (some also receiving IVIg), or on IVIg alone at blood withdrawal. The study used repertoire sequencing to test whether antigen drove CD8+ T cell activation and differentiation in Susac syndrome. Overall results and qualifications from the work: No clonal expansion was detected in the CD4+ T cell repertoire of Susac syndrome patients. The number of individuals in the TCR sequencing and HLA analysis was recognized as being relatively small.

High-throughput TCR beta sequencing profiled peripheral blood CD8+ and CD4+ T cells from healthy donors, Susac syndrome patients and multiple sclerosis patients. The Susac syndrome patients fulfilled recently defined diagnostic criteria for either definite or probable disease. Bulk CD8+ and CD4+ T cells were purified magnetically by negative isolation, whereas CD8+ TEMRA cells were enriched by FACS. Blood was collected in EDTA tubes and processed within 24 hours, with PBMCs isolated through density gradient centrifugation. PBMCs intended for TCR sequencing were cryopreserved in liquid nitrogen and thawed later in a water bath at 37 degrees C. Purity of sorted or isolated CD4+, CD8+ and CD8+ TEMRA cells was at least 90%. Remarks on this clonotype: The clone's antigen remains unknown. Base-call qualities are not available, and no considerably larger clone is one nucleotide away.

RNA was extracted with the RNeasy kit and about 0.5 to 1 ug was reverse transcribed using random hexamers. The immunoSEQ multiplex PCR assay, which covers 54 Vbeta and 13 Jbeta segments, was used to amplify TCR beta CDR3 regions. To correct PCR amplification bias, a synthetic template baseline was used for both primer optimization and computational correction. In the paper's pipeline: Only productive sequences were kept, with reads annotated to V, D and J genes according to IMGT and analyzed in immunoSEQ Analyzer. To calculate clonality, Shannon entropy was normalized by log2 of the number of productive unique sequences and then subtracted from one. For each patient and control, public and private clones were evaluated among the 100 most prevalent clones. Clones were defined as Susac-specific when absent from the healthy and MS cohorts, from fewer than 1,200 published viral clones and from other ImmuneACCESS disease sequences. TCRdb redid the processing of the public reads, applying fastp at Q25 and MiXCR, and retained in-frame beta chains. Rows with a matching CDR3 protein are joined into one entry that keeps the most common DNA and genes. For this entry, the V and J calls and clone size follow TCRdb and not the study's own pipeline. This sample comprises some 210,000 distinct CDR3 sequences, approximately 94% of them detected only once. The top ten constitute approximately 0.15% of the sample.

CDR1 SNHLY and CDR2 FYNNEI were looked up in the germline V gene. V drops 4 bases and J drops 6 bases, leaving 11 bases in between. Its CDR3 holds 13 amino acids, cysteine through phenylalanine. CDR3 DNA only is kept here, 39 bases in frame from base 1. Input material: CD4+ T cells from PBMCs. The TCR comes from a human donor with Susac syndrome. The rearranged chain carries TRBV2 and TRBJ2-3; there is no confident call for the D gene. The CDR3 in this case is CASSAMGSDTQYF. The DNA reads as follows: TGTGCCAGCAGTGCGATGGGGTCGGATACGCAGTATTTT.